This TCR beta chain comes out of a study of CD8 T cells in ankylosing spondylitis (dated by TCRdb to 2016 to 2017). Turning to the overall study: T cell receptor beta repertoires were profiled in healthy donors and ankylosing spondylitis patients so that disease-linked TCR variants could be found. Samples of peripheral blood were taken, and for ankylosing spondylitis patients, synovial fluid was collected as well. The full study cohort was made up of about 25 ankylosing spondylitis patients and 108 healthy donors.

Instrument on record: Illumina HiSeq 2500. Quantitative 5'-RACE with molecular barcodes was used to prepare TCR beta libraries. In the paper's pipeline: To identify disease-linked TCR variants, a new computational method was used, one built on a probabilistic model of VDJ rearrangement. Through fastp at Q25 and MiXCR, TCRdb rebuilt clones from the public reads, retaining in-frame beta chains. CDR3 protein duplicates are merged, each entry listing the most common genes and DNA. TCRdb, not the authors, supplied the V and J calls. The sample table lists just under 550,000 distinct CDR3 sequences, about 13% of them with a count of one. The ten largest account for 6.5% to 7% of the sample. What the study reported, not specific to this receptor: Significant enrichment of the disease-linked clones was reported in matched synovial fluid samples from ankylosing spondylitis patients. Some TCR beta motif variants had previously been reported in synovial fluid and blood of reactive arthritis patients, which suggested common disease-initiation mechanisms. The disease-linked clones had a CD8+ phenotype and were found at relatively low frequencies in peripheral blood. A TCR beta motif of eight highly homologous amino acid variants appeared characteristic of blood from ankylosing spondylitis patients.

This clonotype has more than one count but fewer than ten. The target of this receptor is not known. One base away there is no much larger clone; base qualities are not given. The receptor was derived from a male donor with ankylosing spondylitis. The sequencing input was blood, either unsorted or a sorted T cell fraction (not recorded which).

Read as DNA, the sequence is TGTGCCACCAGTGACGGACTAGCGGGAGTCTACGTAGATACGCAGTATTTT. This encodes CATSDGLAGVYVDTQYF. The rearranged segments are TRBV24-1 and TRBJ2-3, with 13 bases aligning to TRBD2. Measured from the cysteine to the phenylalanine, the CDR3 is 17 residues long. The entry retains the CDR3 DNA only, 51 bases that are in frame from base 1. For CDR1 and CDR2, the germline V gene lists KGHDR and SFDVKD. Ends trimmed: V by 4 bases, J by 5 bases; bases unmatched to a gene: 8.